The next 9 T cell receptor beta chains were all read from a single sample in a study of PD-1 blockade in classical Hodgkin lymphoma. Time point of the sample: cycle 4 day 1 (C4D1), after more than five weeks of nivolumab. Patients all relapsed after autologous stem cell transplantation, and there was variation in brentuximab vedotin exposure. The assay was immunoSEQ multiplex PCR, and TCRdb's table has in-frame clones only and misses some. The sample contains 64,000 or so clones, under 95% of which appear only once. Sequencing was performed on peripheral blood mononuclear cells (PBMCs), taken before the fourth cycle of nivolumab. The receptor source for this set is a human donor with classical Hodgkin lymphoma.

The J gene is TRBJ1-1, the V gene TRBV14; D unclear. V was shortened by 0 bases and J by 1 base, with 6 bases between the two germline ends. CDR3 length: 14 residues. CDR1 is SGHDN and CDR2 is FVKESK in the germline V gene. The CDR3 protein is CASSQDSANTEAFF. CDR3 coding DNA: TGTGCCAGCAGCCAAGATTCAGCGAACACTGAAGCTTTCTTT. Together with reference TRBV14 and TRBJ1-1, the CDR3 gives the full variable domain: EAGVTQFPSHSVIEKGQTVTLRCDPISGHDNLYWYRRVMGKEIKFLLHFVKESKQDESGMPNNRFLAERTGGTYSTLKVQPAELEDSGVYFCASSQDSANTEAFFGQGTRLTVV.

This clone appeared a single time. The gene calls are TRBV2 and TRBJ2-7, with 10 bases aligning to TRBD1. This CDR3 contains 14 residues. CDR1 is SNHLY and CDR2 is FYNNEI in the germline V gene. The V and J ends lost 8 bases and 4 bases, in that order; junction bases with no gene match: 8. The CDR3 nucleotides read TGTGCCAGCGGCGGGGACAGGGGAATTTACGAGCAGTACTTC. Translation: CASGGDRGIYEQYF.

The rearrangement uses TRBV25-1 and TRBJ2-3; a possible D gene is TRBD1 (6 bases). The germline V and J ends were trimmed by 0 bases and 4 bases, with 11 bases remaining between them. The CDR3 loop spans 15 amino acids. Germline V lookup: CDR1 MGHDK, CDR2 SYGVNS. This CDR3 is CASSEYRGEADTQYF. The CDR3 nucleotides read TGTGCCAGCAGTGAATACAGGGGAGAAGCAGATACGCAGTATTTT. Full variable domain (outside the CDR3, taken from reference TRBV25-1 and TRBJ2-3): EADIYQTPRYLVIGTGKKITLECSQTMGHDKMYWYQQDPGMELHLIHYSYGVNSTEKGDLSSESTVSRIRTEHFPLTLESARPSHTSQYLCASSEYRGEADTQYFGPGTRLTVL.

The CDR3 DNA reads as TGCGCCAGCCGGGACAGGGAAGATACGCAGTATTTT. It specifies CASRDREDTQYF. V is TRBV5-1 and J is TRBJ2-3; TRBD1 matches at 9 bases. This CDR3 has 12 amino acids. V lost 7 bases and J lost 5; bases outside the gene matches: 2. Per the germline V gene, CDR1 is SGHRS and CDR2 is YFSETQ.

This sequence joins TRBV2 and TRBJ2-7; D perhaps matches TRBD1 (10 bases). Trimming removed 9 bases at V and 6 bases at J, with 18 bases between. CDR1 is SNHLY and CDR2 is FYNNEI in the germline V gene. CDR3 size: 13 residues. The DNA for the CDR3 is TGTGCCAGTAGCGGGGGACAGGGGTTCGAGCAGTACTTC. Translating gives CASSGGQGFEQYF. The full variable domain, its missing parts supplied by reference TRBV2 and TRBJ2-7, is EPEVTQTPSHQVTQMGQEVILRCVPISNHLYFYWYRQILGQKVEFLVSFYNNEISEKSEIFDDQFSVERPDGSNFTLKIRSTKLEDSAMYFCASSGGQGFEQYFGPGTRLTVT.

The CDR3 reads CASSVELTDTQYF. The CDR3 nucleotides are TGTGCCAGCAGCGTAGAGCTCACAGATACGCAGTATTTT. The chain combines TRBV9 with TRBJ2-3; no reliable D call. Looked up from germline, CDR1 is SGDLS and CDR2 is YYNGEE. The CDR3 runs 13 residues. Between the trimmed V and J ends, which lost 0 bases and 2 bases, there was a span of 4 bases.

This clone was picked up a small number of times. Here the CDR3 DNA reads TGTGCCTGTACCGGGGCGGGGGTAGGAGATACGCAGTATTTT. This sequence encodes CACTGAGVGDTQYF. The chain couples TRBV30 to TRBJ2-3; the match to TRBD2 covers 7 bases. Trimming removed 6 bases from V and 5 bases from J; junction bases left unmatched: 11. The CDR3 has 14 amino acids. The germline CDR1 and CDR2 sequences are GTSNPN and SVGIG (reference sequence).

The chain uses TRBV11-2 and TRBJ2-5; 9 nucleotides agree with TRBD1. The CDR3 spans 15 residues. Germline V gene lookup returns CDR1 SGHAT and CDR2 FQNNGV. V trimming: 2 bases; J trimming: 5 bases; junction bases outside the gene matches: 6. CDR3: CASSLITGGRETQYF. The CDR3 coding sequence is TGTGCCAGCAGCTTAATTACAGGGGGCAGGGAGACCCAGTACTTC.

The chain links TRBV7-9 to TRBJ1-6; 7 bases are a match to TRBD1. Trimming cost V 5 bases and J 8 bases; bases outside gene matches: 6. This CDR3 comprises 14 residues. Germline CDR1 reads SEHNR; CDR2 reads FQNEAQ (reference sequence). The CDR3 coding sequence is TGTGCCAGCAGCCTGACAGGGTCTTATTCACCCCTCCACTTT. Protein sequence: CASSLTGSYSPLHF.